A selection of T cell receptor beta chains follows, all from one sample in a study of T cell responses to AZD1222 COVID-19 vaccine. Clones were sequenced by immunoSEQ multiplex PCR, and TCRdb holds only the in-frame ones, with some missing. This sample has some 180,000 clones, with around 88% found just once. Sequenced here: peripheral blood, sampled on day 0 of AZD1222 vaccination. The receptors originated from an adult in good health. CDR3s include the opening cysteine and the closing phenylalanine or tryptophan. The order of the fields is CDR3 protein, CDR3 DNA, D gene, clone size, J gene, V gene. D genes are given only for firm matches. The size entry is marked missing in some rows and otherwise reads once, few, many or a size class.

cdr3_aa: CASSLASGSTDTQYF
cdr3_nt: TGCGCCAGCAGCTTGGCTAGCGGGAGTACAGATACGCAGTATTTT
d_call: TRBD2
clone_size: NA
j_call: TRBJ2-3
v_call: TRBV5-1

cdr3_aa: CASSLVDLRLGSPLHF
cdr3_nt: TGTGCCAGCAGTTTAGTGGACCTACGGCTCGGCTCACCCCTCCACTTT
d_call: NA
clone_size: NA
j_call: TRBJ1-6
v_call: TRBV27

cdr3_aa: CASRPRVEGNTIYF
cdr3_nt: TGTGCCAGCAGACCTAGGGTGGAAGGAAACACCATATATTTT
d_call: NA
clone_size: once
j_call: TRBJ1-3
v_call: TRBV3-1/TRBV3-2

cdr3_aa: CASSLGPSSSYEQYF
cdr3_nt: TGTGCCAGCAGTTTGGGGCCCTCCTCCTCCTACGAGCAGTACTTC
d_call: NA
clone_size: NA
j_call: TRBJ2-7
v_call: TRBV28

cdr3_aa: CASVVSLNQPQHF
cdr3_nt: TGTGCCAGCGTGGTGAGTCTCAATCAGCCCCAGCATTTT
d_call: NA
clone_size: NA
j_call: TRBJ1-5
v_call: TRBV6-6

cdr3_aa: CASSQRRQSYNEQFF
cdr3_nt: TGTGCCAGCAGCCAACGCAGACAAAGTTACAATGAGCAGTTCTTC
d_call: NA
clone_size: once
j_call: TRBJ2-1
v_call: TRBV3-1/TRBV3-2

cdr3_aa: CASSPGQGAAYNEQFF
cdr3_nt: TGTGCCAGCTCACCAGGACAGGGGGCCGCCTACAATGAGCAGTTCTTC
d_call: TRBD1
clone_size: NA
j_call: TRBJ2-1
v_call: TRBV18

cdr3_aa: CASSVSPTSGSRNEQFF
cdr3_nt: TGTGCCAGCAGCGTAAGCCCCACTAGCGGGAGCAGGAATGAGCAGTTCTTC
d_call: TRBD2
clone_size: NA
j_call: TRBJ2-1
v_call: TRBV9

cdr3_aa: CASNGQGGTEAFF
cdr3_nt: TGCGCCAGCAACGGACAGGGAGGCACTGAAGCTTTCTTT
d_call: TRBD1
clone_size: NA
j_call: TRBJ1-1
v_call: TRBV10-2

cdr3_aa: CASSAPGQRLFF
cdr3_nt: TGTGCCAGCAGCGCCCCGGGACAGCGACTGTTTTTT
d_call: TRBD1
clone_size: once
j_call: TRBJ1-4
v_call: TRBV7-8

cdr3_aa: CASTPGWPEQFF
cdr3_nt: TGTGCCAGCACCCCAGGGTGGCCTGAGCAGTTCTTC
d_call: NA
clone_size: NA
j_call: TRBJ2-1
v_call: TRBV12-3/TRBV12-4

cdr3_aa: CASSSNPLTGLETQYF
cdr3_nt: TGTGCCAGCAGCTCTAACCCATTGACAGGGCTAGAGACCCAGTACTTC
d_call: TRBD1
clone_size: NA
j_call: TRBJ2-5
v_call: TRBV7-9

cdr3_aa: CASSLSHLNQPQHF
cdr3_nt: TGTGCCAGTAGTCTCTCCCACCTTAATCAGCCCCAGCATTTT
d_call: NA
clone_size: few
j_call: TRBJ1-5
v_call: TRBV19

cdr3_aa: CASSLGSNNEQFF
cdr3_nt: TGTGCCAGCAGCTTGGGCTCCAACAATGAGCAGTTCTTC
d_call: NA
clone_size: NA
j_call: TRBJ2-1
v_call: TRBV7-3

cdr3_aa: CASSQELHGSSIHEQYF
cdr3_nt: TGTGCCAGCAGCCAAGAACTCCATGGGTCTAGCATCCACGAGCAGTACTTC
d_call: NA
clone_size: NA
j_call: TRBJ2-7
v_call: TRBV14

cdr3_aa: CASGLVPPGGYTF
cdr3_nt: TGTGCTAGTGGTTTGGTACCCCCGGGGGGCTACACCTTC
d_call: NA
clone_size: NA
j_call: TRBJ1-2
v_call: TRBV12-5

cdr3_aa: CASSGEGRRETQYF
cdr3_nt: TGTGCCAGCAGCGGAGAGGGGCGCAGGGAGACCCAGTACTTC
d_call: NA
clone_size: NA
j_call: TRBJ2-5
v_call: TRBV3-1/TRBV3-2

cdr3_aa: CASSLANGIRDRGSIRTEAFF
cdr3_nt: TGTGCCAGCAGCTTAGCGAACGGGATCCGGGACAGGGGTTCAATTAGGACTGAAGCTTTCTTT
d_call: TRBD1
clone_size: NA
j_call: TRBJ1-1
v_call: TRBV7-8

cdr3_aa: CASSVNTIYF
cdr3_nt: TGTGCCAGCAGCGTAAACACCATATATTTT
d_call: NA
clone_size: NA
j_call: TRBJ1-3
v_call: TRBV7-9

cdr3_aa: CASSSRQGVYEQYF
cdr3_nt: TGTGCCAGCAGCTCGCGACAGGGGGTGTACGAGCAGTACTTC
d_call: TRBD1
clone_size: NA
j_call: TRBJ2-7
v_call: TRBV7-8

cdr3_aa: CASSLEQTDTQYF
cdr3_nt: TGTGCCAGCAGCTTAGAGCAGACAGATACGCAGTATTTT
d_call: NA
clone_size: NA
j_call: TRBJ2-3
v_call: TRBV7-2

cdr3_aa: CASRSGGRAAYNEQFF
cdr3_nt: TGTGCCAGCAGGAGCGGAGGCAGGGCAGCCTACAATGAGCAGTTCTTC
d_call: NA
clone_size: NA
j_call: TRBJ2-1
v_call: TRBV2

cdr3_aa: CASSVEEVLTSANYGYTF
cdr3_nt: TGTGCCAGCAGCGTAGAGGAAGTCTTGACGTCGGCTAACTATGGCTACACCTTC
d_call: NA
clone_size: NA
j_call: TRBJ1-2
v_call: TRBV9

cdr3_aa: CASSQEWGVEAFF
cdr3_nt: TGTGCCAGCAGCCAAGAATGGGGGGTTGAAGCTTTCTTT
d_call: NA
clone_size: NA
j_call: TRBJ1-1
v_call: TRBV3-1/TRBV3-2

cdr3_aa: CASRIGTGGSWGYGYTF
cdr3_nt: TGTGCCAGCAGAATCGGGACAGGGGGATCGTGGGGCTATGGCTACACCTTC
d_call: TRBD1
clone_size: NA
j_call: TRBJ1-2
v_call: TRBV28

cdr3_aa: CATRRGRSGLEQFF
cdr3_nt: TGTGCCACCAGGCGGGGGAGATCGGGGCTCGAGCAGTTCTTC
d_call: TRBD2
clone_size: few
j_call: TRBJ2-1
v_call: TRBV15

cdr3_aa: CASSPRPRVNYGYTF
cdr3_nt: TGTGCCAGCAGCCCCCGACCCAGGGTTAACTATGGCTACACCTTC
d_call: NA
clone_size: NA
j_call: TRBJ1-2
v_call: TRBV9

cdr3_aa: CASSPRWDTGELFF
cdr3_nt: TGTGCCAGCAGCCCCAGGTGGGACACCGGGGAGCTGTTTTTT
d_call: NA
clone_size: NA
j_call: TRBJ2-2
v_call: TRBV3-1/TRBV3-2

cdr3_aa: CASIRDHTEAFF
cdr3_nt: TGTGCCAGCATTCGGGACCACACTGAAGCTTTCTTT
d_call: NA
clone_size: once
j_call: TRBJ1-1
v_call: TRBV28

cdr3_aa: CASSIRGLNSPQQFF
cdr3_nt: TGTGCCAGTAGTATTCGGGGTCTAAATTCACCCCAGCAGTTCTTC
d_call: NA
clone_size: NA
j_call: TRBJ2-1
v_call: TRBV19

cdr3_aa: CASSYQGLGEQFF
cdr3_nt: TGTGCCAGCAGTTACCAGGGGCTAGGTGAGCAGTTCTTC
d_call: NA
clone_size: NA
j_call: TRBJ2-1
v_call: TRBV28

cdr3_aa: CASSVVQGDTGELFF
cdr3_nt: TGTGCCAGCAGCGTAGTACAGGGAGACACCGGGGAGCTGTTTTTT
d_call: NA
clone_size: NA
j_call: TRBJ2-2
v_call: TRBV9

cdr3_aa: CEAGDSYEQYF
cdr3_nt: TGCGAAGCGGGAGACTCCTACGAGCAGTACTTC
d_call: TRBD2
clone_size: few
j_call: TRBJ2-7
v_call: TRBV20-1

cdr3_aa: CASSLVGAHRAQYF
cdr3_nt: TGCGCCAGCAGCTTGGTCGGGGCCCACCGGGCGCAGTATTTT
d_call: NA
clone_size: NA
j_call: TRBJ2-3
v_call: TRBV5-1

cdr3_aa: CASSRTGYEQYF
cdr3_nt: TGTGCCAGCAGTCGGACAGGATACGAGCAGTACTTC
d_call: TRBD1
clone_size: NA
j_call: TRBJ2-7
v_call: TRBV6-5

cdr3_aa: CASSRQGARGYTF
cdr3_nt: TGTGCCAGCAGCCGTCAGGGGGCGAGGGGCTACACCTTC
d_call: TRBD1
clone_size: NA
j_call: TRBJ1-2
v_call: TRBV12-3/TRBV12-4

cdr3_aa: CASSLSGYEQYF
cdr3_nt: TGTGCCAGCAGCTTGTCTGGGTACGAGCAGTACTTC
d_call: NA
clone_size: few
j_call: TRBJ2-7
v_call: TRBV5-6

cdr3_aa: CASSYTNGDTQYF
cdr3_nt: TGTGCCAGCAGTTACACCAATGGAGATACGCAGTATTTT
d_call: NA
clone_size: NA
j_call: TRBJ2-3
v_call: TRBV6-5

cdr3_aa: CASSLGQGANTEAFF
cdr3_nt: TGTGCCAGCAGCTTAGGACAGGGAGCAAACACTGAAGCTTTCTTT
d_call: TRBD1
clone_size: once
j_call: TRBJ1-1
v_call: TRBV11-2